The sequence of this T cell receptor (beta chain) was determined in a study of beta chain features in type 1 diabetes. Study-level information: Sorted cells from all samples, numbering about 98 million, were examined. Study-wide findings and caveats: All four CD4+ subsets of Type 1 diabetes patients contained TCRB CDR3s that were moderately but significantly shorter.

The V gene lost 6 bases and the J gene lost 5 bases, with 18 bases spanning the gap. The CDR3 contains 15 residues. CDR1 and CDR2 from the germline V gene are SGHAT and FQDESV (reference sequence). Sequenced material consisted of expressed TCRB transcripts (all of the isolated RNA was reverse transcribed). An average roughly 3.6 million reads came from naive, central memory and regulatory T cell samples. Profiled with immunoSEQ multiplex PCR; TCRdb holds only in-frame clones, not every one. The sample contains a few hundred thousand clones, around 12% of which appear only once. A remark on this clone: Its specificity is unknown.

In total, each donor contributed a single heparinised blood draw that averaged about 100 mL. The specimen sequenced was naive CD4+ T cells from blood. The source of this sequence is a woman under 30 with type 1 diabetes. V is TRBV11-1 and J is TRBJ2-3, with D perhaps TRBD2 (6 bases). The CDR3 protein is CASRADSGALDTQYF. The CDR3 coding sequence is TGTGCCAGCAGAGCCGATAGCGGAGCCTTAGATACGCAGTATTTT.